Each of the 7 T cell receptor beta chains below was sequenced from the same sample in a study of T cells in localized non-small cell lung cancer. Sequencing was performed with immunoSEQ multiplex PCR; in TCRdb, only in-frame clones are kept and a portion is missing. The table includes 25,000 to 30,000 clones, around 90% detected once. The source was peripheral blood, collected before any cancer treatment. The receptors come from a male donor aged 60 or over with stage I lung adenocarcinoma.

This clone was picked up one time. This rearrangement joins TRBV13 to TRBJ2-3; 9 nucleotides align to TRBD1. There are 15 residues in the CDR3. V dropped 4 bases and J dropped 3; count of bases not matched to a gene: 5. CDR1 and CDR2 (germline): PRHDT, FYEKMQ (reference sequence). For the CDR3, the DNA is TGTGCCAGCAGCTCGGGACAGGGTTGGACAGATACGCAGTATTTT. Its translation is CASSSGQGWTDTQYF. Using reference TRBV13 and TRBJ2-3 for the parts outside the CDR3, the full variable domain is AAGVIQSPRHLIKEKRETATLKCYPIPRHDTVYWYQQGPGQDPQFLISFYEKMQSDKGSIPDRFSAQQFSDYHSELNMSSLELGDSALYFCASSSGQGWTDTQYFGPGTRLTVL.

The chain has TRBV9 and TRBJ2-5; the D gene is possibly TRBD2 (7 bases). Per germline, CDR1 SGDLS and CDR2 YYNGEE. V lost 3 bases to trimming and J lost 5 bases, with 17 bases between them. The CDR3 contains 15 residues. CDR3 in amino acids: CASSAQGRGAETQYF. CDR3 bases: TGTGCCAGCAGCGCCCAGGGACGGGGGGCTGAGACCCAGTACTTC.

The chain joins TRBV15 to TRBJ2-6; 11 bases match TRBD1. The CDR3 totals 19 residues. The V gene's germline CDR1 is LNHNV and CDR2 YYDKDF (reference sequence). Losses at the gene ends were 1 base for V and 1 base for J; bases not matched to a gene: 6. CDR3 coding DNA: TGTGCCACCAGCAGAGTGTTTGGGACAGGGGGGTCTGGGGCCAACGTCCTGACTTTC. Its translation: CATSRVFGTGGSGANVLTF.

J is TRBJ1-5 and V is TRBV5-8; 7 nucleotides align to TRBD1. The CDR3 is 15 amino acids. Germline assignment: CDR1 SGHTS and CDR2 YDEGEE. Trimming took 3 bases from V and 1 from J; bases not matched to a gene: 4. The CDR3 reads CASSSTGASNQPQHF. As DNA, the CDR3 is TGTGCCAGCAGCTCAACAGGGGCCAGCAATCAGCCCCAGCATTTT.

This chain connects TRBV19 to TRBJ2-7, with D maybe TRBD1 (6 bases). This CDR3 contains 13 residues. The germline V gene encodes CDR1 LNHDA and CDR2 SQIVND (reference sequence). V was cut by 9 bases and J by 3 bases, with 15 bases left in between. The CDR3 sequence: CASARDTNYEQYF. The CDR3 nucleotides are TGTGCCAGCGCCCGGGACACAAACTACGAGCAGTACTTC. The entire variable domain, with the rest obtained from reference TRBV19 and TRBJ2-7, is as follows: DGGITQSPKYLFRKEGQNVTLSCEQNLNHDAMYWYRQDPGQGLRLIYYSQIVNDFQKGDIAEGYSVSREKKESFPLTVTSAQKNPTAFYLCASARDTNYEQYFGPGTRLTVT.

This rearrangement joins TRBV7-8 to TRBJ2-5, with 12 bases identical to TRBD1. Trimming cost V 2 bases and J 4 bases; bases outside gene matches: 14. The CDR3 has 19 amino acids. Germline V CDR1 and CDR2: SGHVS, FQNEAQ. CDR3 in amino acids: CASSLFRFPGQGARETQYF. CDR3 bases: TGTGCCAGCAGCTTATTTCGGTTTCCGGGACAGGGGGCGCGAGAGACCCAGTACTTC. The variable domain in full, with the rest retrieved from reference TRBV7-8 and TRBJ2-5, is GAGVSQSPRYKVAKRGQDVALRCDPISGHVSLFWYQQALGQGPEFLTYFQNEAQLDKSGLPSDRFFAERPEGSVSTLKIQRTQQEDSAVYLCASSLFRFPGQGARETQYFGPGTRLLVL.

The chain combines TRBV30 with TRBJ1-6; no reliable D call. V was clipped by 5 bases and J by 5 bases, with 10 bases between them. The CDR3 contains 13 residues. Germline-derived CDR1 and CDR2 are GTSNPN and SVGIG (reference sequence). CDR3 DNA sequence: TGTGCCTGGGGCCGCTCAAATAATTCACCCCTCCACTTT. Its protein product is CAWGRSNNSPLHF.